This T cell receptor beta chain comes out of a study of T cell responses to AZD1222 COVID-19 vaccine. In this sample, this clone turned up once. Antigen unknown. The repertoire was sequenced with immunoSEQ multiplex PCR; TCRdb's copy has only in-frame clones and lacks some. The sample consists of about 120,000 clones, around 85% of them appearing once. After removal of 3 bases from V and 3 bases from J, the junction contained 5 bases not matched to a gene. The CDR3 extends over 15 amino acids. Germline lookup yields CDR1 LNHDA and CDR2 SQIVND (reference sequence). Points from the study as a whole: No repertoire was sampled before or during the peak T cell response, only after it.

The sample consisted of peripheral blood, taken on day 0 of MenACWY control vaccination. This TCR was sampled from an adult in good health. The V gene is TRBV19, the J gene TRBJ2-4; TRBD1 agrees at 7 bases. CDR3 amino acids: CASSITGADKNIQYF. CDR3 in DNA: TGTGCCAGTAGTATTACAGGGGCTGACAAAAACATTCAGTACTTC.